The present T cell receptor (beta chain) was sequenced within a study of identifying expanded T cells in peripheral blood. Findings and caveats of the study: Clone count variance between roughly two-week samples rose with total template count. Around 1.2 clones differed between technical replicates, versus approximately 17 and 20 over time.

Profiled with immunoSEQ multiplex PCR; TCRdb holds only in-frame clones, not every one. The sample shows around 66,000 clones, approximately 87% of them seen only once. Germline CDR1 and CDR2: SNHLY and FYNNEI. The CDR3 runs to 13 residues. Concerning this clone: The target antigen is unknown. One end of the junction is discordant with germline, which a read error may explain.

This sequence originates from a person between 18 and 75 years old in good health. The sequenced sample consisted of blood. The chain has TRBV2 and TRBJ1-1; D remains unclear. CDR3 protein: CASREDSDGEAFF. CDR3 bases: TGTGCCAGCAGAGAAGACTCGGACGGGGAAGCTTTCTTT.